The 26 T cell receptor beta chains below were found in one sample sequenced in a study of CD8 T cells in Susac syndrome. Reverse transcription of roughly 0.45 to 1 ug RNA used random hexamers. TCRdb reanalysed the immunoSEQ multiplex PCR reads using MiXCR and keeps one entry per CDR3 protein. The table shows 150,000 to 200,000 distinct CDR3 sequences, with 92% occurring only once. Sequenced sample: CD4+ T cells from PBMCs. These receptors came from a human donor in good health.

The chain couples TRBV2 to TRBJ1-2; 7 nucleotides match TRBD1. The CDR3 is made up of 13 amino acids. CDR1 SNHLY and CDR2 FYNNEI come from the germline V gene. V shed 6 bases and J 8 bases; nucleotides not matched to a gene: 9. CDR3 amino acids: CASSETGTGGYTF. DNA for the CDR3: TGTGCCAGCAGCGAGACAGGGACGGGAGGCTACACCTTC.

This chain uses TRBV14 with TRBJ2-1, with TRBD2 matching 15 bases. Germline lookup yields CDR1 SGHDN and CDR2 FVKESK. The ends lost 4 bases at V and 9 bases at J; junction bases unmatched: 16. The CDR3 covers 19 residues. CDR3 nucleotide sequence: TGTGCCAGCAGCCCTCTGCGAGGACTAGCGGGGGGGCCGCATCTTGAGCAGTTCTTC. Protein: CASSPLRGLAGGPHLEQFF.

This clonotype occurred once. The chain couples TRBV9 to TRBJ2-7, with D possibly matching TRBD1 (5 bases). The CDR3 extends over 14 amino acids. V lost 0 bases, J lost 3 bases, and 10 bases lay in between. Germline V gene lookup returns CDR1 SGDLS and CDR2 YYNGEE. CDR3 in amino acids: CASSVAPQGYEQYF. The CDR3 DNA reads TGTGCCAGCAGCGTAGCTCCGCAGGGCTACGAGCAGTACTTC.

V usage is TRBV7-3 and J usage is TRBJ2-3; the match to TRBD2 covers 8 bases. Germline V gene lookup returns CDR1 SGHTA and CDR2 FQGTGA. CDR3 length equals 15 residues. V lost 5 bases to trimming and J lost 6 bases; unmatched junction nucleotides: 10. CDR3 sequence: CASSPQAGAGDTQYF. For the CDR3, the DNA is TGTGCCAGCAGCCCACAAGCGGGAGCCGGGGATACGCAGTATTTT.

V is TRBV12-3 or TRBV12-4 and J is TRBJ2-5; no clear D gene. With 2 bases removed from V and 1 base from J, the gap between germline ends came to 5 bases. This CDR3 has 13 residues. The CDR3 reads CASSLNFQETQYF. The CDR3 coding sequence is TGTGCCAGCAGTTTAAACTTCCAAGAGACCCAGTACTTC.

CDR3 residues: CSAAYPPGGRSNTEAFF. In nucleotides, the CDR3 is TGCAGCGCTGCTTACCCCCCGGGGGGTAGATCGAACACTGAAGCTTTCTTT. The chain joins TRBV29-1 to TRBJ1-1; possible D gene TRBD1, 5 bases. V lost 7 bases, J lost 1 base, and 25 bases lay in between. Looked up from germline, CDR1 is SQVTM and CDR2 is ANQGSEA. There are 17 residues in the CDR3.

This clonotype showed up just a few times. The V gene is TRBV11-2, the J gene TRBJ1-1; D is undetermined. The CDR3 is made up of 13 amino acids. The V end was cut by 2 bases, the J end by 0 bases, with 4 bases between. CDR1 and CDR2 from the germline V gene are SGHAT and FQNNGV. This CDR3 is CASSLSLNTEAFF. The CDR3 DNA reads as TGTGCCAGCAGCTTAAGTCTGAACACTGAAGCTTTCTTT. Supplemented by reference TRBV11-2 and TRBJ1-1, the full variable domain reads EAGVAQSPRYKIIEKRQSVAFWCNPISGHATLYWYQQILGQGPKLLIQFQNNGVVDDSQLPKDRFSAERLKGVDSTLKIQPAKLEDSAVYLCASSLSLNTEAFFGQGTRLTVV.

J is TRBJ2-2 and V is TRBV28; D not certain. This CDR3 has 13 residues. The V gene lost 2 bases and the J gene lost 6 bases, with 7 bases spanning the gap. Germline CDR1 and CDR2: MDHEN and SYDVKM. The CDR3 region is CASSLRMAGELFF. DNA for the CDR3: TGTGCCAGCAGTTTAAGAATGGCCGGGGAGCTGTTTTTT.

The chain has TRBV3-1 and TRBJ2-7; TRBD1 matches at 7 bases. The germline gives CDR1 LGHDT, CDR2 YNNKEL (reference sequence). The CDR3 spans 15 residues. The trim removed 2 bases at V and 7 bases at J, leaving 11 bases unmatched. CDR3 sequence reads: CASSQSGGPPGEQYF. Here the CDR3 DNA reads TGTGCCAGCAGCCAATCAGGGGGACCGCCGGGGGAGCAGTACTTC.

The chain links TRBV29-1 to TRBJ2-5; TRBD1 aligns across 7 bases. The CDR3 sequence is 13 residues long. Germline V gene lookup returns CDR1 SQVTM and CDR2 ANQGSEA. J lost 1 base, V lost 7 bases, and 6 bases had no gene match. CDR3 DNA: TGCAGCGCCCTCAGGGACAGCCAAGAGACCCAGTACTTC. It codes for CSALRDSQETQYF.

V gene TRBV30 combines with J gene TRBJ2-1; 9 nucleotides agree with TRBD1. The germline CDR1 and CDR2 sequences are GTSNPN and SVGIG (reference sequence). Losses at the gene ends were 0 bases for V and 12 bases for J; bases not matched to a gene: 18. The CDR3 totals 17 residues. This chain's CDR3 is CAWSVGSGDRVRRGQFF. For the CDR3, the DNA is TGTGCCTGGAGTGTGGGTTCCGGGGACAGGGTCCGTAGGGGGCAGTTCTTC. Based on the CDR3 plus reference TRBV30 and TRBJ2-1, the full variable domain is SQTIHQWPATLVQPVGSPLSLECTVEGTSNPNLYWYRQAAGRGLQLLFYSVGIGQISSEVPQNLSASRPQDRQFILSSKKLLLSDSGFYLCAWSVGSGDRVRRGQFFGPGTRLTVL.

This chain links TRBV19 with TRBJ2-4; 7 nucleotides line up with TRBD2. Germline assignment: CDR1 LNHDA and CDR2 SQIVND (reference sequence). The CDR3 extends over 16 amino acids. The junction had 9 bases not matched to a gene; V was cut back by 5 bases and J by 2 bases. CDR3 sequence reads: CASSVSGTGTKNIQYF. The CDR3 coding sequence is TGTGCCAGTAGTGTCAGCGGGACCGGGACCAAAAACATTCAGTACTTC.

This chain uses TRBV6-4 with TRBJ2-3; TRBD2 matches at 14 bases. Germline-derived CDR1 and CDR2 are MRHNA and SNTAGT. The CDR3 has 18 amino acids. The ends lost 5 bases at V and 4 bases at J; junction bases unmatched: 11. CDR3 sequence reads: CASSPGLAGVSPPDTQYF. The CDR3 nucleotides read TGTGCCAGCAGTCCGGGACTAGCGGGAGTATCTCCCCCAGATACGCAGTATTTT.

The gene calls are TRBV11-2 and TRBJ1-1, with D unresolved. The length of the CDR3 is 13 residues. CDR1 and CDR2 from the germline V gene are SGHAT and FQNNGV. V lost 4 bases to trimming and J lost 4 bases, with 10 bases between them. CDR3 sequence (DNA): TGTGCCAGCAGCTCAGATTTAACCACTGAAGCTTTCTTT. This codes for CASSSDLTTEAFF.

The chain has TRBV30 and TRBJ1-3; D perhaps matches TRBD1 (5 bases). CDR1 and CDR2 (germline): GTSNPN, SVGIG (reference sequence). The ends were cut back, 2 bases at V and 0 bases at J, with 14 bases in the middle. The CDR3 consists of 16 residues. This CDR3 reads CAWSSGFPGSGNTIYF. The CDR3, as DNA: TGTGCCTGGAGTTCAGGGTTCCCAGGCTCTGGAAACACCATATATTTT.

The rearrangement links TRBV7-9 to TRBJ2-3, with no clear D. Germline V gives CDR1 SEHNR, CDR2 FQNEAQ (reference sequence). V was pared by 2 bases and J by 0 bases, with 9 bases between. The CDR3 totals 15 residues. CDR3 sequence: CASSLRRLSTDTQYF. The CDR3 bases are TGTGCCAGCAGCTTAAGACGACTGAGCACAGATACGCAGTATTTT.

The chain employs TRBV12-3 or TRBV12-4 and TRBJ1-5; D not resolved. Trimming left V 8 bases short and J 6 bases short, with 2 bases between. The CDR3 is made up of 9 amino acids. CDR3 bases: TGTGCCAGCGGTCAGCCCCAGCATTTT. This codes for CASGQPQHF.

The chain carries TRBV7-9 and TRBJ1-1, with unresolved D. Germline values: CDR1 SEHNR, CDR2 FQNEAQ (reference sequence). The CDR3 runs to 12 residues. The V gene lost 8 bases and the J gene lost 4 bases, with 11 bases spanning the gap. CDR3 in DNA: TGTGCCAGCGGTCAGGAGAGCACTGAAGCTTTCTTT. It yields the protein CASGQESTEAFF.

The V and J genes are TRBV12-3 or TRBV12-4 and TRBJ1-1; no definite D call. V was trimmed by 6 bases and J by 2 bases, leaving 16 bases between them. This CDR3 has 15 residues. CDR3 protein: CASRPTVRVNTEAFF. Here the CDR3 DNA reads TGTGCCAGCAGGCCCACCGTAAGAGTTAACACTGAAGCTTTCTTT.

V is TRBV3-1 and J is TRBJ2-7, with 7 bases that match TRBD2. In germline, CDR1 is LGHDT, CDR2 YNNKEL (reference sequence). The junction had 6 bases not matched to a gene; V was cut back by 4 bases and J by 0 bases. The CDR3 is 15 amino acids. Here the CDR3 reads CASSRQRGSSYEQYF. DNA for the CDR3: TGTGCCAGCAGCCGGCAGCGGGGTAGCTCCTACGAGCAGTACTTC.

The V call is TRBV10-3, the J call TRBJ2-5, with 7 bases lining up with TRBD2. V gave up 3 bases and J gave up 0 bases; unmatched junction bases: 10. This CDR3 is built from 17 residues. The germline V gene has CDR1 ENHRY and CDR2 SYGVKD. CDR3 sequence reads: CAISDPSGTMNQETQYF. In DNA form, the CDR3 reads TGTGCCATCAGTGACCCTAGCGGAACAATGAACCAAGAGACCCAGTACTTC.

This chain connects TRBV7-7 to TRBJ2-1; D is ambiguous. The CDR3 has 15 amino acids. V lost 5 bases, J lost 1 base, and 12 bases lay in between. Germline V gene data show CDR1 as SSHAT and CDR2 as FNYEAQ (reference sequence). The CDR3 DNA reads TGTGCCAGCAGCCCGTCGTGGGCATCCTACAATGAGCAGTTCTTC. Its translation: CASSPSWASYNEQFF.

The chain joins TRBV3-1 to TRBJ2-6; D gene unclear. V lost 0 bases to trimming and J lost 0 bases, with 9 bases between them. The germline gives CDR1 LGHDT, CDR2 YNNKEL (reference sequence). The CDR3 contains 17 residues. The CDR3 nucleotides are TGTGCCAGCAGCCAAGAGGAAATAAGCTCTGGGGCCAACGTCCTGACTTTC. This encodes CASSQEEISSGANVLTF.

The chain joins TRBV3-1 to TRBJ1-5; maybe TRBD1 (6 bases). Germline V lookup: CDR1 LGHDT, CDR2 YNNKEL (reference sequence). The CDR3 consists of 13 residues. Trimming cost V 8 bases and J 4 bases, with 12 bases left between them. Here the CDR3 reads CASGGTGNQPQHF. The CDR3, as DNA: TGTGCCAGCGGGGGAACAGGGAATCAGCCCCAGCATTTT.

The chain is built from TRBV5-7 and TRBJ2-7; TRBD2 aligns across 9 bases. TRBV5-7 is recorded as an ORF, its role being uncertain. V shed 1 base, J shed 2 bases, and the junction held 4 bases outside the gene matches. This CDR3 region has 15 residues. The CDR3 is CASSLSGGSPYEQYF. In nucleotides, the CDR3 is TGTGCCAGCAGCTTGAGCGGGGGGTCACCCTACGAGCAGTACTTC.

The chain couples TRBV18 to TRBJ1-2, with D possibly matching TRBD1 (5 bases). Per germline, CDR1 KGHSH and CDR2 LQKENI. Trimming removed 2 bases at V and 1 base at J, with 14 bases between. CDR3 size: 16 residues. CDR3 nucleotide sequence: TGTGCCAGCTCACCAGCCGCAGGGCCTTATAACTATGGCTACACCTTC. Its protein is CASSPAAGPYNYGYTF.